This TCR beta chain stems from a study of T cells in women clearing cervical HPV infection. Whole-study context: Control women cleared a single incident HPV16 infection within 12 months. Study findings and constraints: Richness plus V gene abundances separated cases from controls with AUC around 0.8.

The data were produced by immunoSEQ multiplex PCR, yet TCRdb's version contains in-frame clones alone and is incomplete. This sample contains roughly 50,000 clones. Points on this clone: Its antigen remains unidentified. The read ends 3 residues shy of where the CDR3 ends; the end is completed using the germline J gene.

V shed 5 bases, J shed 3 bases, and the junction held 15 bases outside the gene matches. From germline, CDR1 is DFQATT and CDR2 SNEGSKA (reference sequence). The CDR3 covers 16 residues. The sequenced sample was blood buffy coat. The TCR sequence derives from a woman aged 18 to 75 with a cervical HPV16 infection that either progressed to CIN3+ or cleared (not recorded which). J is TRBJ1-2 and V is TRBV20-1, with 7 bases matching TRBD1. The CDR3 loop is CSAPKGAGTGHYGYTF. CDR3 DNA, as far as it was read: TGCAGTGCTCCGAAGGGGGCCGGGACGGGGCACTATGGC.